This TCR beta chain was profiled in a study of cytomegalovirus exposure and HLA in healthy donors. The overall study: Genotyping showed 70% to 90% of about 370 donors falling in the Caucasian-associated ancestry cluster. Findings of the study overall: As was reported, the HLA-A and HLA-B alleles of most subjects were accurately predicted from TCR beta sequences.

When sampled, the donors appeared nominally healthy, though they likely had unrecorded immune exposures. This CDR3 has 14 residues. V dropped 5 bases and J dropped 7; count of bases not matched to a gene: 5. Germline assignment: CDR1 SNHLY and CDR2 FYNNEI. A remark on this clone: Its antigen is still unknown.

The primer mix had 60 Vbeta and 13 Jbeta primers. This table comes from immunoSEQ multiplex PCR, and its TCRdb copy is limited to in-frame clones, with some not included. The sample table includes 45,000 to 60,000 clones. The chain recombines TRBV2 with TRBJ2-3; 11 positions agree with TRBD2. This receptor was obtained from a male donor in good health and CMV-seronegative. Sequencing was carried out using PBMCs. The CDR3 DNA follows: TGTGCCAGCAGTACCGGGACTAGCGGAAATACGCAGTATTTT. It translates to CASSTGTSGNTQYF.